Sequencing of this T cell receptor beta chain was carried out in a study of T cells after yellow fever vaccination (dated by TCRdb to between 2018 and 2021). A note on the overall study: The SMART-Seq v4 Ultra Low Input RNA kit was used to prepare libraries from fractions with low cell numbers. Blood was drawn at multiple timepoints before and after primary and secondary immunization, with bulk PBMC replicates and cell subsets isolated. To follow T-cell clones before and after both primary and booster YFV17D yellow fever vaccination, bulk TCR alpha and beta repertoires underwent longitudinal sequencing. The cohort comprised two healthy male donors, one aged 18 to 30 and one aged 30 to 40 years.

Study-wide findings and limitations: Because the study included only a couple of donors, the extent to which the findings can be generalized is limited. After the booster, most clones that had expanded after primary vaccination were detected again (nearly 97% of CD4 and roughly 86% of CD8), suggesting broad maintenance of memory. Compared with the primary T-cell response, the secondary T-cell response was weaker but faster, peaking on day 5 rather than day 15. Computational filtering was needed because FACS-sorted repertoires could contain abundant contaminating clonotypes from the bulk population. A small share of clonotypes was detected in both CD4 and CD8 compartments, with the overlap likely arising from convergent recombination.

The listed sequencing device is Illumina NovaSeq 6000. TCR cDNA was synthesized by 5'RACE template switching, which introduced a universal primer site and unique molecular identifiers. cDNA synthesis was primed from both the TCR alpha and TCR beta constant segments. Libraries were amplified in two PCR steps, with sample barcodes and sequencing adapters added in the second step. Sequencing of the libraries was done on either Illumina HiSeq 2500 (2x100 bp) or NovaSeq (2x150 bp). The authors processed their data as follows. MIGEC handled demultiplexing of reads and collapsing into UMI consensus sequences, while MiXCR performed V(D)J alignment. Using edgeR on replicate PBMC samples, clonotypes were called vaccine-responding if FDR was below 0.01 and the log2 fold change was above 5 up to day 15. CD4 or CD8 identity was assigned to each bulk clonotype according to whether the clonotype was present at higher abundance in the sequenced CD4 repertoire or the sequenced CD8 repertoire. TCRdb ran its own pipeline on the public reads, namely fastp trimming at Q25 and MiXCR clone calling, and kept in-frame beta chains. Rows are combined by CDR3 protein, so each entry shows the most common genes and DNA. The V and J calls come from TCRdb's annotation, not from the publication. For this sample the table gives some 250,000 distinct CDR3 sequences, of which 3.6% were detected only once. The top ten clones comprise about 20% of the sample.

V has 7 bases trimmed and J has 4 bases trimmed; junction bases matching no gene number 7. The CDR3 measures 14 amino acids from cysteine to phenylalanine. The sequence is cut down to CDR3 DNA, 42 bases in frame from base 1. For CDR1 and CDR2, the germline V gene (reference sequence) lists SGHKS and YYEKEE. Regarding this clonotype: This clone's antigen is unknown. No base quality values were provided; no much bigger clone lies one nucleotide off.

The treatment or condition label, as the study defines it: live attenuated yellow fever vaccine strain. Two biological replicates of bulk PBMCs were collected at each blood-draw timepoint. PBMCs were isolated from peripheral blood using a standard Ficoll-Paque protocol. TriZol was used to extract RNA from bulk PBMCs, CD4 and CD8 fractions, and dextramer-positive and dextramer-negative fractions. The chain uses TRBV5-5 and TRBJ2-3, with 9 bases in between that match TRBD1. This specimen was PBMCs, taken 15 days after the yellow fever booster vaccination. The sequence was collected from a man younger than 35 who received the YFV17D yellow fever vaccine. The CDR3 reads CASRNTGGPDTQYF. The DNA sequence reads TGTGCCAGCCGTAATACAGGGGGCCCAGATACGCAGTATTTT.